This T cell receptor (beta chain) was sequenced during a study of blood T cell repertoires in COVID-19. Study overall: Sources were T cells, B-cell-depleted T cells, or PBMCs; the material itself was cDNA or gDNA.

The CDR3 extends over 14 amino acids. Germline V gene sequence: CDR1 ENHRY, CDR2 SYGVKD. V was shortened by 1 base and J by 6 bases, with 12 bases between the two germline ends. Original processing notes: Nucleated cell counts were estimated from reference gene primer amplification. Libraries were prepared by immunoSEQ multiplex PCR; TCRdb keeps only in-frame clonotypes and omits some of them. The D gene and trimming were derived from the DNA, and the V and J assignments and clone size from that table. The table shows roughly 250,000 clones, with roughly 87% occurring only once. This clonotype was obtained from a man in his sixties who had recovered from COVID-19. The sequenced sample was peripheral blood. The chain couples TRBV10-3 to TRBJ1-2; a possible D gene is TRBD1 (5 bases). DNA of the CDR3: TGTGCCATCAGTGAGTTGAGGCAGGGAAATGGCTACACCTTC. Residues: CAISELRQGNGYTF.